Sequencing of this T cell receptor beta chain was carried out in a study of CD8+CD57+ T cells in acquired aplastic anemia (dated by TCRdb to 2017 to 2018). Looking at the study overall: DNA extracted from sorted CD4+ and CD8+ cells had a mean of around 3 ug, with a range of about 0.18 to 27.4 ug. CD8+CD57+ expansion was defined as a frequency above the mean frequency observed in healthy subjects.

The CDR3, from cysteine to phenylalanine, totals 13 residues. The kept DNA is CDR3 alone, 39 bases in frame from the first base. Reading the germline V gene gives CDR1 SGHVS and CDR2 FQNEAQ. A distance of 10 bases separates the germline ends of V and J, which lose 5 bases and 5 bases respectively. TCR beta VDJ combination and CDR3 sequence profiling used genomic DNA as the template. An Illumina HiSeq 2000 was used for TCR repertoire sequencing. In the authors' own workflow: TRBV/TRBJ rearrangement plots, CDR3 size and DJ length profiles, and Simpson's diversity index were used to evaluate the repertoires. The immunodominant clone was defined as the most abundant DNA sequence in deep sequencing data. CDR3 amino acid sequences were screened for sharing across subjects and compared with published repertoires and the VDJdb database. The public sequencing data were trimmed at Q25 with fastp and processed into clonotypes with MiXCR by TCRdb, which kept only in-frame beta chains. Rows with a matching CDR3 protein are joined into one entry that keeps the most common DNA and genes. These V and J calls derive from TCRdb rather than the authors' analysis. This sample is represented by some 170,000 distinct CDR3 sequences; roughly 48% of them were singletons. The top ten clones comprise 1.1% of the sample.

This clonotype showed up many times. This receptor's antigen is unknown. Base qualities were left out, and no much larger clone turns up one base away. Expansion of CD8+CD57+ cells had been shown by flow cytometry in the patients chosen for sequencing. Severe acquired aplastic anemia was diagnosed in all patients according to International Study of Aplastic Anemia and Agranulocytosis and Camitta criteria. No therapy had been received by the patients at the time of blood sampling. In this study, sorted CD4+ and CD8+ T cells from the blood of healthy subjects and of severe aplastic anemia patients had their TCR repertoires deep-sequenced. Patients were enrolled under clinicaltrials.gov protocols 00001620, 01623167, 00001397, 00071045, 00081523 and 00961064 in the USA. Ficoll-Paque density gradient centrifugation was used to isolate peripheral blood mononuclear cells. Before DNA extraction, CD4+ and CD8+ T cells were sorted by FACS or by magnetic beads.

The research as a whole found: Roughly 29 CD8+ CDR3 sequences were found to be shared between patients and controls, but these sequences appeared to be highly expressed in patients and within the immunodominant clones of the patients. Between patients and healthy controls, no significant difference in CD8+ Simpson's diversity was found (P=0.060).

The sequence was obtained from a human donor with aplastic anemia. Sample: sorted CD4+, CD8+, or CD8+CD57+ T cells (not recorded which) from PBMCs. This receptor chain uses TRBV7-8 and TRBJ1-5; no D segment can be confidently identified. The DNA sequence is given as TGTGCCAGCAGCCACGACGGATATCAGCCCCAGCATTTT. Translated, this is CASSHDGYQPQHF.